The next 11 T cell receptor beta chains were all read from a single sample in a study of PD-1 blockade in mismatch repair-deficient tumors. The repertoire was sequenced with immunoSEQ multiplex PCR; TCRdb's copy has only in-frame clones and lacks some. The sample shows some 120,000 clones, roughly 90% of them seen only once. The sequencing here drew on peripheral blood, taken roughly 67 weeks after starting pembrolizumab. Source of these receptors: an adult with mismatch repair-deficient cancer.

The CDR3 nucleotides are TGTGCCAGCCTGGGAGGGTACACCGGGGAGCTGTTTTTT. Its protein product is CASLGGYTGELFF. The genes are TRBV7-9 and TRBJ2-2; 7 bases fit TRBD2. Germline V CDR1 and CDR2: SEHNR, FQNEAQ (reference sequence). The V segment lost 8 bases and the J segment 3 bases; nucleotides outside the gene matches: 3. The CDR3 totals 13 residues.

The J gene is TRBJ2-1, the V gene TRBV15; 12 bases are shared with TRBD2. In germline, CDR1 is LNHNV, CDR2 YYDKDF (reference sequence). The CDR3 sequence is 15 residues long. Trimming cost V 9 bases and J 9 bases; bases outside gene matches: 12. In DNA, the CDR3 is TGTGCCACGAGGAGCGCAACTAGCGGGAGGCCTGAGCAGTTCTTC. It translates to CATRSATSGRPEQFF.

This sequence joins TRBV10-1 and TRBJ2-2, with a possible D match to TRBD1 (6 bases). Trimming shortened V by 3 bases and J by 6 bases, and 8 bases separated the two germline ends. The CDR3 length is 13 residues. Looked up from germline, CDR1 is WNHNN and CDR2 is SYGVQD (reference sequence). The CDR3, as DNA: TGCGCCAGCAGTGACAGGGGCCCCGGGGAGCTGTTTTTT. Protein sequence: CASSDRGPGELFF.

The genes are TRBV5-8 and TRBJ1-5; 7 positions agree with TRBD1. This CDR3 spans 16 amino acids. In germline, CDR1 is SGHTS, CDR2 YDEGEE. V was pared by 5 bases and J by 4 bases, with 12 bases of the junction left unmatched. The CDR3 region has the DNA TGTGCCAGCAGTATGCCCGGGACAGCCAGTAATCAGCCCCAGCATTTT. Amino acid sequence: CASSMPGTASNQPQHF. Based on the CDR3 plus reference TRBV5-8 and TRBJ1-5, the full variable domain is EAGVTQSPTHLIKTRGQQATLRCSPISGHTSVYWYQQALGLGLQFLLWYDEGEERNRGNFPPRFSGRQFPNYSSELNVNALELEDSALYLCASSMPGTASNQPQHFGDGTRLSIL.

This sequence joins TRBV28 and TRBJ2-2, with 14 bases fitting TRBD2. This CDR3 is 15 amino acids long. Germline lookup yields CDR1 MDHEN and CDR2 SYDVKM. V was pared by 6 bases and J by 5 bases, with 2 bases of the junction left unmatched. CDR3 coding DNA: TGTGCCAGCAGAGGACTAGCGGGAGGTACCGGGGAGCTGTTTTTT. Its protein product is CASRGLAGGTGELFF. The complete variable domain, with remaining parts taken from reference TRBV28 and TRBJ2-2, reads DVKVTQSSRYLVKRTGEKVFLECVQDMDHENMFWYRQDPGLGLRLIYFSYDVKMKEKGDIPEGYSVSREKKERFSLILESASTNQTSMYLCASRGLAGGTGELFFGEGSRLTVL.

The chain couples TRBV29-1 to TRBJ2-5, with D hard to call. V was pared by 4 bases and J by 4 bases, with 22 bases between. Germline V gene lookup returns CDR1 SQVTM and CDR2 ANQGSEA. This CDR3 has 16 residues. This chain's CDR3 is CSVVVVNTWYSETQYF. CDR3 sequence (DNA): TGCAGCGTTGTTGTCGTAAATACATGGTACTCAGAGACCCAGTACTTC. The full variable domain, completed using reference TRBV29-1 and TRBJ2-5, is SAVISQKPSRDICQRGTSLTIQCQVDSQVTMMFWYRQQPGQSLTLIATANQGSEATYESGFVIDKFPISRPNLTFSTLTVSNMSPEDSSIYLCSVVVVNTWYSETQYFGPGTRLLVL.

V usage is TRBV5-6 and J usage is TRBJ2-7; D is perhaps TRBD2 (5 bases). Trimming stripped 4 bases from V and 5 bases from J, with 13 bases between. Per germline, CDR1 SGHDT and CDR2 YYEEEE. The CDR3 is made up of 13 amino acids. The CDR3 loop reads CASSVLDRDEQYF. The CDR3 DNA reads TGTGCCAGCAGCGTACTAGATCGCGACGAGCAGTACTTC.

This clone was found once. The CDR3 sequence is CASSSKSTDTQYF. CDR3 in DNA: TGTGCCAGCAGTTCAAAAAGCACAGATACGCAGTATTTT. The chain recombines TRBV6-1 with TRBJ2-3, with no clear D. The ends were cut back, 5 bases at V and 0 bases at J, with 6 bases in the middle. The CDR3 sequence is 13 residues long. CDR1 is MNHNS, CDR2 SASEGT, per germline.

This chain uses TRBV30 with TRBJ1-1; no clear D. V was shortened by 2 bases and J by 1 base, with 5 bases between the two germline ends. The CDR3 runs 12 residues. Germline CDR1 GTSNPN, CDR2 SVGIG (reference sequence). This CDR3 reads CAWSIGNTEAFF. DNA of the CDR3: TGTGCCTGGAGTATAGGGAACACTGAAGCTTTCTTT.

This chain joins TRBV6-1 and TRBJ2-5; TRBD1 agrees at 7 bases. CDR1 and CDR2 (germline): MNHNS, SASEGT. This CDR3 is built from 15 residues. J lost 1 base, V lost 4 bases, and 6 bases had no gene match. The CDR3 region is CASSGGTVPQETQYF. CDR3 coding DNA: TGTGCCAGCAGTGGGGGGACAGTCCCCCAAGAGACCCAGTACTTC.

The chain uses TRBV7-6 and TRBJ2-3; 14 bases align to TRBD2. CDR3 length: 16 amino acids. With 5 bases clipped from V and 4 bases from J, the junction kept 5 bases outside the gene matches. CDR1 is SGHVS and CDR2 is FNYEAQ in the germline V gene. The CDR3, as DNA: TGTGCCAGCAGCAGGACTAGCGGGAGGAGGGCAGATACGCAGTATTTT. Residues: CASSRTSGRRADTQYF.